The rows below give T cell receptor beta chains drawn from one sample of a study of Graves' ophthalmopathy and Graves' hyperthyroidism. TCRdb called the multiplex PCR reads again in MiXCR, with one record for every CDR3 protein. The table has almost 400,000 distinct CDR3 sequences, around 18% seen once; the top ten hold 1.5% to 2%. Sequences were obtained from peripheral blood. These receptors were obtained from a woman younger than 30 with Graves' ophthalmopathy. Each CDR3 is given with its conserved first and last residue. The order of the fields is D gene, J gene, clone size, V gene, CDR3 protein, CDR3 DNA. The D gene is left open where the match is weak. Size values are once, few and many counts, or a class for expanded clones, and some rows have none.

- TRBJ1-3 many TRBV7-9 CASSPSGNTIYF TGTGCCAGCAGCCCTAGTGGAAACACCATATATTTT
TRBD1 TRBJ2-7 many TRBV28 CASRDSLTYEQYF TGTGCCAGCCGGGACAGCTTAACCTACGAGCAGTACTTC
- TRBJ1-4 many TRBV19 CASSTARTATNEKLFF TGTGCCAGTAGTACGGCCAGGACAGCAACTAATGAAAAACTGTTTTTT
- TRBJ1-5 many TRBV5-5 CASSLEGGRPQHF TGTGCCAGCAGCCTGGAGGGCGGGAGGCCCCAGCATTTT
- TRBJ2-7 many TRBV6-1 CASSRRASQGISSYEQYF TGTGCCAGCAGCCGAAGAGCCTCCCAGGGGATTAGCTCCTACGAGCAGTACTTC
- TRBJ1-2 many TRBV15 CATSGHIYGYTF TGTGCCACCAGCGGACACATATATGGCTACACCTTC
- TRBJ2-7 - TRBV11-2 CASSFFSSATYEQYF TGTGCCAGCAGCTTTTTTTCTAGCGCGACCTACGAGCAGTACTTC
- TRBJ1-5 many TRBV6-5 CASGTLYSNQPQHF TGTGCCAGTGGGACACTATATAGCAATCAGCCCCAGCATTTT
TRBD2 TRBJ2-7 many TRBV11-2 CASSPAGTIFYEQYF TGTGCCAGCAGCCCAGCCGGGACTATCTTCTACGAGCAGTACTTC
TRBD2 TRBJ2-5 - TRBV12-3/TRBV12-4 CASSPGTSGYKETQYF TGTGCCAGCAGCCCCGGGACTAGCGGCTATAAAGAGACCCAGTACTTC
- TRBJ2-7 many TRBV11-2 CASSLVWTGRGSYEQYF TGTGCCAGCAGCTTAGTATGGACAGGGAGGGGATCCTACGAGCAGTACTTC
TRBD1 TRBJ2-7 many TRBV7-3 CASSLARTGGDEQYF TGTGCCAGCAGCTTAGCGCGGACAGGGGGCGACGAGCAGTACTTC
TRBD2 TRBJ2-7 many TRBV25-1 CASSEFKGGSSYEQYF TGTGCCAGCAGTGAATTTAAGGGAGGGAGCTCCTACGAGCAGTACTTC
- TRBJ1-5 many TRBV6-1 CASSEWGISQPQHF TGTGCCAGCAGTGAATGGGGAATCAGTCAGCCCCAGCATTTT
- TRBJ2-5 many TRBV30 CAWSRGSQREETQYF TGTGCCTGGAGTCGGGGCAGCCAAAGGGAAGAGACCCAGTACTTC
- TRBJ1-2 many TRBV12-3/TRBV12-4 CASSLHGGGYTF TGTGCCAGCAGTTTACACGGGGGCGGCTACACCTTC
- TRBJ2-5 many TRBV7-2 CASSLVKETQYF TGTGCCAGCAGCTTAGTGAAAGAGACCCAGTACTTC
TRBD1 TRBJ1-1 many TRBV15 CATSRLGQGTEAFF TGTGCCACCAGCAGACTAGGACAGGGGACTGAAGCTTTCTTT
- TRBJ1-1 many TRBV5-1 CASSLARTAVEAFF TGCGCCAGCAGCTTGGCCCGCACGGCTGTTGAAGCTTTCTTT
- TRBJ2-5 - TRBV6-1 CASSELLASSRETQYF TGTGCCAGCAGTGAACTTCTGGCGAGCTCCAGAGAGACCCAGTACTTC
- TRBJ2-5 few TRBV6-1 CASMTAGKTQYF TGTGCCAGCATGACAGCCGGGAAGACCCAGTACTTC
- TRBJ1-2 many TRBV30 CAWSVKFPGDSNYGYTF TGTGCCTGGAGTGTTAAATTCCCAGGGGACTCGAACTATGGCTACACCTTC
- TRBJ1-1 few TRBV30 CACAVFDEAFF TGTGCCTGCGCCGTATTCGATGAAGCTTTCTTT
- TRBJ1-3 few TRBV28 CASSLLMPSSGNTIYF TGTGCCAGCAGTTTATTGATGCCGAGCTCTGGAAACACCATATATTTT
- TRBJ2-2 many TRBV7-9 CASSFGEIGELFF TGTGCCAGCAGCTTTGGGGAAATCGGGGAGCTGTTTTTT
TRBD1 TRBJ2-7 many TRBV6-2/TRBV6-3 CASSYPLGQGPSEQYF TGTGCCAGCAGTTACCCCCTCGGACAGGGGCCGTCCGAGCAGTACTTC
- TRBJ1-6 few TRBV27 CASSYSPPYNSPLHF TGTGCCAGCAGCTACAGTCCCCCCTATAATTCACCCCTCCACTTT
- TRBJ1-1 many TRBV12-3/TRBV12-4 CASSYRGYGRAGAFF TGTGCCAGCAGTTATAGGGGGTACGGCCGCGCCGGAGCTTTCTTT